What follows are 10 T cell receptor beta chains derived from one specimen sequenced in a study of shared clonotypes between healthy human individuals. The method was immunoSEQ multiplex PCR; TCRdb's version includes in-frame clones alone and lacks a portion of them. The repertoire has 2,100,000 or so clones, around 95% of them found once; the top ten carry about 0.13%. Sequencing was carried out using naive CD4+ T cells sorted from blood. Subset indicated: CD45RA+ positively selected. These receptor sequences come from a man younger than 35 in good health.

This clone has only one observation. The chain carries TRBV28 and TRBJ1-3; the match to TRBD1 covers 8 bases. Germline V lookup: CDR1 MDHEN, CDR2 SYDVKM. V dropped 5 bases and J dropped 4; count of bases not matched to a gene: 4. CDR3 size: 14 residues. DNA for the CDR3: TGTGCCAGCAGTCAGGGGGCGAAAGGAAACACCATATATTTT. The encoded protein is CASSQGAKGNTIYF.

This chain connects TRBV7-9 to TRBJ1-3; D possibly corresponds to TRBD1 (6 bases). Germline-derived CDR1 and CDR2 are SEHNR and FQNEAQ (reference sequence). Deletions cut 5 bases from V and 0 bases from J, with 11 bases between. This CDR3 spans 15 amino acids. CDR3 sequence: CASSHDRSSGNTIYF. DNA for the CDR3: TGTGCCAGCAGCCATGACAGGAGCTCTGGAAACACCATATATTTT.

The genes are TRBV6-5 and TRBJ2-1; 7 positions match TRBD2. Trimming at V came to 7 bases and at J to 0 bases, leaving 3 bases not matched to a gene. This CDR3 spans 14 amino acids. Per the germline V gene, CDR1 is MNHEY and CDR2 is SVGAGI. The CDR3 loop reads CASMRGSSYNEQFF. CDR3 nucleotides: TGTGCCAGCATGCGGGGGAGCTCCTACAATGAGCAGTTCTTC.

This chain uses TRBV4-3 with TRBJ1-2; weak D call: TRBD1 (5 bases). CDR1 is LGHNA, CDR2 YSLEER, per germline. Trimming cost V 0 bases and J 4 bases, with 12 bases left between them. The CDR3 extends over 15 amino acids. The CDR3 region has the DNA TGCGCCAGCAGCCAAGATCCAGACAGCCCCTATGGCTACACCTTC. The encoded protein is CASSQDPDSPYGYTF.

The CDR3 bases are TGTGCCAGTAGTATATCGACAGGGGCATCCTACGAGCAGTACTTC. This sequence encodes CASSISTGASYEQYF. The chain recombines TRBV19 with TRBJ2-7, with TRBD1 matching 8 bases. With V trimmed by 2 bases and J by 1 base, 4 bases remained unmatched. Germline V gene data show CDR1 as LNHDA and CDR2 as SQIVND (reference sequence). There are 15 residues in the CDR3.

J is TRBJ1-5 and V is TRBV28; 11 nucleotides line up with TRBD1. The CDR3 sequence is 15 residues long. Trimming at V came to 7 bases and at J to 6 bases, leaving 8 bases not matched to a gene. The V gene's germline CDR1 is MDHEN and CDR2 SYDVKM. CDR3 amino acids: CASTAQDRGRQPQHF. The CDR3 DNA reads as TGTGCCAGCACCGCCCAGGACAGGGGGCGTCAGCCCCAGCATTTT.

The chain couples TRBV7-2 to TRBJ2-1; no clear D gene. The length of the CDR3 is 12 residues. Per the germline V gene, CDR1 is SGHTA and CDR2 is FQGNSA. Trimming removed 5 bases at V and 9 bases at J, with 11 bases between. In DNA form, the CDR3 reads TGTGCCAGCAGCCCCAATAGTTTTGAGCAGTTCTTC. It codes for CASSPNSFEQFF.

This rearrangement joins TRBV6-5 to TRBJ2-5; 10 bases map to TRBD2. The V gene's germline CDR1 is MNHEY and CDR2 SVGAGI. Trimming took 2 bases from V and 2 from J; bases not matched to a gene: 5. The CDR3 is made up of 16 amino acids. The CDR3 spells CASSYGLADTQETQYF. Here the CDR3 DNA reads TGTGCCAGCAGTTACGGACTAGCGGATACTCAAGAGACCCAGTACTTC.

The J gene is TRBJ1-1, the V gene TRBV30; no clear D. CDR1 is GTSNPN, CDR2 SVGIG, per germline (reference sequence). Trimming pared 3 bases from V and 1 base from J, leaving 15 bases between. This CDR3 has 15 amino acids. CDR3 DNA: TGTGCCTGGAGGGAAGAGACGACCGCGAACACTGAAGCTTTCTTT. Translation gives CAWREETTANTEAFF.

This clone came up a few times. The gene calls are TRBV5-1 and TRBJ2-5, with a possible D match to TRBD2 (5 bases). V lost 6 bases and J 5 bases, leaving 8 bases between the germline ends. The CDR3 is made up of 11 amino acids. Germline CDR1 is SGHRS and CDR2 is YFSETQ. The CDR3 DNA reads as TGCGCCAGCAATCGGGATGAGACCCAGTACTTC. Translated: CASNRDETQYF.